One sample yielded the 14 T cell receptor beta chains listed below, sequenced in a study of cytomegalovirus exposure and HLA in healthy donors. A multiplex PCR was run with 60 Vbeta primers and 13 Jbeta primers. Libraries were prepared by immunoSEQ multiplex PCR; TCRdb keeps only in-frame clonotypes and omits some of them. The sample has 150,000 to 200,000 clones; approximately 82% are singletons. The sample comprised PBMCs. The receptors here all came from a man aged 18-30 years in good health and CMV-seropositive.

The V and J genes are TRBV21-1 and TRBJ2-1; the table names TRBD2, a call not compared with the DNA. TRBV21-1 counts as a pseudogene. CDR3 length: 16 residues. CDR3 in DNA: TGTGCCCCGACGGGGGGACTAGCGGGAGATCCCAATGAGCAGTTCTTC. Protein sequence: CAPTGGLAGDPNEQFF.

J is TRBJ1-5 and V is TRBV7-8; TRBD1 matches at 7 bases. Germline V gene lookup returns CDR1 SGHVS and CDR2 FQNEAQ. The trim removed 3 bases at V and 2 bases at J, leaving 10 bases unmatched. The CDR3 totals 17 residues. The CDR3 bases are TGTGCCAGCAGCTTCGGTACAGGGGCGATGGGCAATCAGCCCCAGCATTTT. Its protein is CASSFGTGAMGNQPQHF. Together with reference TRBV7-8 and TRBJ1-5, the CDR3 gives the full variable domain: GAGVSQSPRYKVAKRGQDVALRCDPISGHVSLFWYQQALGQGPEFLTYFQNEAQLDKSGLPSDRFFAERPEGSVSTLKIQRTQQEDSAVYLCASSFGTGAMGNQPQHFGDGTRLSIL.

The chain links TRBV7-9 to TRBJ2-7, with D possibly TRBD1 on 5 matching bases. The CDR3 is 14 residues long. Germline CDR1 and CDR2: SEHNR and FQNEAQ (reference sequence). V lost 1 base and J lost 4, with 11 bases in between. This CDR3 is CASSLEGPSYEQYF. The CDR3 nucleotides read TGTGCCAGCAGCTTAGAGGGGCCATCTTACGAGCAGTACTTC.

V usage is TRBV11-2 and J usage is TRBJ2-7; the D gene is possibly TRBD2 (6 bases). V lost 2 bases and J lost 2, with 10 bases in between. The CDR3 runs 14 residues. Germline V gives CDR1 SGHAT, CDR2 FQNNGV. The CDR3 reads CASSLKGLTYEQYF. CDR3 coding DNA: TGTGCCAGCAGCTTAAAGGGACTTACCTACGAGCAGTACTTC.

This chain links TRBV14 with TRBJ1-2; possible D gene TRBD1, 5 bases. The CDR3 has 13 amino acids. Trimming cost V 3 bases and J 4 bases, with 9 bases left between them. Germline CDR1 reads SGHDN; CDR2 reads FVKESK. The DNA of the CDR3 is TGTGCCAGCAGCCAGCAGGGTTTCTATGGCTACACCTTC. Its protein product is CASSQQGFYGYTF.

The V gene is TRBV4-1, the J gene TRBJ1-1; a weak D match, TRBD1 (5 bases). The V gene lost 0 bases and the J gene lost 3 bases, with 11 bases spanning the gap. Germline CDR1 MGHRA, CDR2 YSYEKL. This CDR3 has 15 amino acids. The chain's CDR3 is CASSQDQGRDTEAFF. The CDR3 DNA reads as TGCGCCAGCAGCCAAGATCAGGGCAGAGACACTGAAGCTTTCTTT.

This clone has only one observation. V is TRBV2 and J is TRBJ1-2, with TRBD1 matching 9 bases. This CDR3 is built from 12 residues. Germline values: CDR1 SNHLY, CDR2 FYNNEI. V trimming: 7 bases; J trimming: 8 bases; junction bases outside the gene matches: 5. The CDR3 sequence: CASTGQGGGYTF. For the CDR3, the DNA is TGTGCCAGCACGGGACAGGGAGGCGGCTACACCTTC.

This rearrangement joins TRBV10-2 to TRBJ1-1; 7 bases match TRBD1. The CDR3 spans 16 residues. Germline V lookup: CDR1 WSHSY, CDR2 SAAADI. V lost 7 bases to trimming and J lost 2 bases; unmatched junction nucleotides: 13. The CDR3 DNA reads as TGCGCCAGCACCCCGGGACAGCAGGACGGTAACACTGAAGCTTTCTTT. Protein: CASTPGQQDGNTEAFF.

The V and J genes are TRBV28 and TRBJ2-2, with D possibly being TRBD1 (6 bases). Germline CDR1 MDHEN, CDR2 SYDVKM. V was clipped by 6 bases and J by 6 bases, with 17 bases between them. The CDR3 loop spans 15 amino acids. The CDR3 DNA reads TGTGCCAGCAGCGCTGATTCCAGGGGCCCCGGGGAGCTGTTTTTT. It yields the protein CASSADSRGPGELFF.

This clone has just a few counts. The chain combines TRBV6-5 with TRBJ2-1; 8 bases agree with TRBD2. Germline V lookup: CDR1 MNHEY, CDR2 SVGAGI. The V and J ends lost 6 bases and 6 bases, in that order; junction bases with no gene match: 10. The CDR3 is 15 amino acids. The CDR3 sequence: CASSEGLAGINEQFF. The CDR3 DNA reads TGTGCCAGCAGCGAGGGGCTAGCGGGTATCAATGAGCAGTTCTTC.

The DNA for the CDR3 is TGTGCCATCAGTGACCCGACAGGGGGATATGCCTACGAGCAGTACTTC. Protein sequence: CAISDPTGGYAYEQYF. This rearrangement joins TRBV10-3 to TRBJ2-7; 9 bases line up with TRBD1. This CDR3 comprises 16 residues. CDR1 and CDR2 from the germline V gene are ENHRY and SYGVKD. Unmatched junction bases numbered 8, after V lost 3 bases and J lost 2 bases.

This chain joins TRBV19 and TRBJ2-1; maybe TRBD2 (8 bases). Germline CDR1 and CDR2: LNHDA and SQIVND (reference sequence). Trimming pared 10 bases from V and 7 bases from J, leaving 35 bases between. This CDR3 region has 19 residues. The chain's CDR3 is CATTQAGRGRTGGLNEQFF. Here the CDR3 DNA reads TGTGCCACCACCCAGGCGGGGAGGGGGCGAACGGGAGGGCTAAATGAGCAGTTCTTC.

The chain uses TRBV7-8 and TRBJ2-6; D may be TRBD2 (6 bases). The CDR3 is made up of 16 amino acids. V was pared by 7 bases and J by 0 bases, with 13 bases between. Germline CDR1 is SGHVS and CDR2 is FQNEAQ. The CDR3: CASKAGSLSGANVLTF. The CDR3 DNA follows: TGTGCCAGCAAGGCGGGGAGCCTCTCTGGGGCCAACGTCCTGACTTTC.

This chain uses TRBV20-1 with TRBJ2-1; D is unclear. The CDR3 spans 10 residues. Trimming removed 6 bases at V and 4 bases at J, with 4 bases between. Germline-derived CDR1 and CDR2 are DFQATT and SNEGSKA (reference sequence). This CDR3 is CSAIYNEQFF. The CDR3 DNA reads TGCAGTGCCATTTACAATGAGCAGTTCTTC.